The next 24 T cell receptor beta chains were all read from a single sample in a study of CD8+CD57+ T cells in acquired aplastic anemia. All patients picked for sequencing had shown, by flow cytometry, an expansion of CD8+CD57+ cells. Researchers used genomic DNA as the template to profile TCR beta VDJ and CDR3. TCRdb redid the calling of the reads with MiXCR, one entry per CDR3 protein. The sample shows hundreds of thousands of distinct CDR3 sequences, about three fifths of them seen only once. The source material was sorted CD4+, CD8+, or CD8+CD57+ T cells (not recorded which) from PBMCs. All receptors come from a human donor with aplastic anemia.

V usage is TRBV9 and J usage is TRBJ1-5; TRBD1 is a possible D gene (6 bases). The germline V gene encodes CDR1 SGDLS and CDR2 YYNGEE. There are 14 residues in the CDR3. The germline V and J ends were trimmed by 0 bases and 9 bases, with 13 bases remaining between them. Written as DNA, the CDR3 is TGTGCCAGCAGCGTAGCGGCAGGGGATCGGCCCCAGCATTTT. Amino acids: CASSVAAGDRPQHF.

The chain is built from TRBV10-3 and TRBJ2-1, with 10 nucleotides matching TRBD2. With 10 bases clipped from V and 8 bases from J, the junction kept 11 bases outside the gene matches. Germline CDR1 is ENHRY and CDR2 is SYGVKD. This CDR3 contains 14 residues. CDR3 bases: TGTGCCACCCAAGGCCTAGCGGGAGAGGATGAGCAGTTCTTC. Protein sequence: CATQGLAGEDEQFF.

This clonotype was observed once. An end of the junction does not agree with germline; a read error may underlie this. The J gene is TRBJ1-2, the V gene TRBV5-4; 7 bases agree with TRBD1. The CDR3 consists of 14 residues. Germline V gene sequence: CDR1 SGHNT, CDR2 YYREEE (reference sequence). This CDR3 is CASSLQGESYGHAF. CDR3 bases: TGTGCCAGCAGCTTGCAGGGGGAGAGCTATGGCCACGCCTTC.

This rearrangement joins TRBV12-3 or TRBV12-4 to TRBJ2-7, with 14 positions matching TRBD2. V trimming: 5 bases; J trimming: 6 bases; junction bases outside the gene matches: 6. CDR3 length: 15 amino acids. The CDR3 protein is CASSGSGLAGAEQYF. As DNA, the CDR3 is TGTGCCAGCAGTGGGTCGGGACTAGCGGGAGCCGAGCAGTACTTC.

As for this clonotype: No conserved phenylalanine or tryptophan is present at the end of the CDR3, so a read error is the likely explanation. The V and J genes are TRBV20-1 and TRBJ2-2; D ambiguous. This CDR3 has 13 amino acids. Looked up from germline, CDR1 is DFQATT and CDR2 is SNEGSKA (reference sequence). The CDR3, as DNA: TGCAGTGCTAGAGGACAAATGACCGCGGAGCTGTTTGTT. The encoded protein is CSARGQMTAELFV.

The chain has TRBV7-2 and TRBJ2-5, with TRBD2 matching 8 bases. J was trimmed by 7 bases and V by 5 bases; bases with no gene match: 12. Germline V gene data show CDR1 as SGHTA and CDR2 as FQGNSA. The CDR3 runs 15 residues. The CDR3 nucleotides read TGTGCCAGCAGCGAGCACGGGAGGGCCTACGCGACCCAGTACTTC. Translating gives CASSEHGRAYATQYF.

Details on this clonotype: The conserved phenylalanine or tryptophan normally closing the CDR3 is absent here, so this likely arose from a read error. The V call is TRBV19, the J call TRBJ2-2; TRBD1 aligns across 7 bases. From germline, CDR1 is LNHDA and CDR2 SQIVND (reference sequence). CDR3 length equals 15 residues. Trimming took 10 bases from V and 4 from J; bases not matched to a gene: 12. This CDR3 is CATRGTAEFTGELFL. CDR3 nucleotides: TGTGCCACCCGAGGGACAGCTGAGTTCACCGGGGAGCTGTTTCTC.

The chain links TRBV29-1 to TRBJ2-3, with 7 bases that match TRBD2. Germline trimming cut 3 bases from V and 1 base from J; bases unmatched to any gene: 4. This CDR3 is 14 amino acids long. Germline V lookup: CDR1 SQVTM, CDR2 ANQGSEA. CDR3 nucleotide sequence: TGCAGCGTTGACAAGCGGGACCGCACAGATACGCAGTATTTT. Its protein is CSVDKRDRTDTQYF.

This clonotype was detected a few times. The CDR3 here is CATTSGAYEQYF. The CDR3 DNA is TGTGCCACCACTAGCGGAGCCTACGAGCAGTACTTC. The V gene is TRBV24-1, the J gene TRBJ2-7; 7 nucleotides line up with TRBD2. Trimming at V came to 8 bases and at J to 2 bases, leaving 2 bases not matched to a gene. The CDR3 is made up of 12 amino acids. CDR1 KGHDR and CDR2 SFDVKD come from the germline V gene.

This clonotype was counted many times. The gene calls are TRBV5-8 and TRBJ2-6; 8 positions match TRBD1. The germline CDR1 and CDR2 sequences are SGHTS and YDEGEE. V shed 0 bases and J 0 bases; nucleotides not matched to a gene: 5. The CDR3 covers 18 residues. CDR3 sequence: CASSLVGTGYSGANVLTF. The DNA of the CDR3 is TGTGCCAGCAGCTTGGTGGGGACAGGATACTCTGGGGCCAACGTCCTGACTTTC.

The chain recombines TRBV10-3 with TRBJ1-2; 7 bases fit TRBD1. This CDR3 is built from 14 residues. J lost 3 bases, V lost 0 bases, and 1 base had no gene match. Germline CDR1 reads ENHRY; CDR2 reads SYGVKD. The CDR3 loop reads CAISESRGDYGYTF. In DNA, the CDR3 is TGTGCCATCAGTGAGTCCAGGGGGGACTATGGCTACACCTTC.

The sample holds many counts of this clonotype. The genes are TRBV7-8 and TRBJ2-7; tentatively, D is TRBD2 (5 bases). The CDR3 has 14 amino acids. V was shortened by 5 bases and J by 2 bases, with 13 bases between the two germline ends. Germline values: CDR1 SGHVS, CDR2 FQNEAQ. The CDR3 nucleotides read TGTGCCAGCAGCAATCCTAGCCGACCCTACGAGCAGTACTTC. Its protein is CASSNPSRPYEQYF.

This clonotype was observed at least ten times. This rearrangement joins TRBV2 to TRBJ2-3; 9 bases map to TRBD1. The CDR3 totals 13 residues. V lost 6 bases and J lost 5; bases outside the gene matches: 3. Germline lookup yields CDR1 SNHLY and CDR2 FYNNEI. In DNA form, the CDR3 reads TGTGCCAGCAGGACAGGGGGTATAGATACGCAGTATTTT. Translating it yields CASRTGGIDTQYF.

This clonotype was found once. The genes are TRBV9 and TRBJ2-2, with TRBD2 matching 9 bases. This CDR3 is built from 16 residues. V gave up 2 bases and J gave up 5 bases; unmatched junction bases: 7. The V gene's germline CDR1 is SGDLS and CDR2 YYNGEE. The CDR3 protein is CASSVGLAPATGELFF. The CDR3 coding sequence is TGTGCCAGCAGCGTGGGACTAGCTCCGGCTACCGGGGAGCTGTTTTTT.

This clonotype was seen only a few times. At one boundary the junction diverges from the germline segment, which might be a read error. The CDR3 is CASSAGTGVETQYF. CDR3 DNA: TGTGCTAGCAGTGCCGGGACAGGGGTTGAGACCCAGTACTTC. The rearrangement uses TRBV7-3 and TRBJ2-5; TRBD1 matches at 10 bases. The CDR3 is 14 amino acids. Looked up from germline, CDR1 is SGHTA and CDR2 is FQGTGA.

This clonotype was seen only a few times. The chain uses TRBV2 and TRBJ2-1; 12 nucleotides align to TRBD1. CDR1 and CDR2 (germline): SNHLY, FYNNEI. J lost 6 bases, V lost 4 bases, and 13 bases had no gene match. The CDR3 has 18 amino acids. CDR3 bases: TGTGCCAGCAGTGGCCGGGACAGGGGGCTGACCGTAGGCAATGAGCAGTTCTTC. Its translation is CASSGRDRGLTVGNEQFF.

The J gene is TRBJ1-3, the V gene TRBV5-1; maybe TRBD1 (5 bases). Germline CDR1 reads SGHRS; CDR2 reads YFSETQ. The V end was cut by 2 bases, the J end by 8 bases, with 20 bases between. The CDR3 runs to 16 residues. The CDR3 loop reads CASSFAGSGSGDTIYF. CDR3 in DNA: TGCGCCAGCAGCTTCGCAGGGTCGGGATCAGGTGACACCATATATTTT.

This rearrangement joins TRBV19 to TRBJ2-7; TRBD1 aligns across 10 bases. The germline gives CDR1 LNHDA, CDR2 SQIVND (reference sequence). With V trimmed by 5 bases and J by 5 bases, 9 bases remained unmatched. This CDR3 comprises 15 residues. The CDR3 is CASSSRGTGVNEQYF. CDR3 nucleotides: TGTGCCAGTAGTTCCCGCGGGACAGGGGTAAACGAGCAGTACTTC.

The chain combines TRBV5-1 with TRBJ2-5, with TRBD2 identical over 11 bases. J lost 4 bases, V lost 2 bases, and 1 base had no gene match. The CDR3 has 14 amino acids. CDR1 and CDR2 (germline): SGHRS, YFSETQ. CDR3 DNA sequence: TGCGCCAGCAGCTTTGGGACTAGCGGAGAGACCCAGTACTTC. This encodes CASSFGTSGETQYF.

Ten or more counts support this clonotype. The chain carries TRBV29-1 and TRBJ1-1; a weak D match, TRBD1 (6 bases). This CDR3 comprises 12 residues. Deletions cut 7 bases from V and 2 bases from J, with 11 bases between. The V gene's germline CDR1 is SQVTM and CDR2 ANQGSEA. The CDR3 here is CSGIQGNTEAFF. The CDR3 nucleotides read TGCAGCGGTATACAGGGAAACACTGAAGCTTTCTTT.

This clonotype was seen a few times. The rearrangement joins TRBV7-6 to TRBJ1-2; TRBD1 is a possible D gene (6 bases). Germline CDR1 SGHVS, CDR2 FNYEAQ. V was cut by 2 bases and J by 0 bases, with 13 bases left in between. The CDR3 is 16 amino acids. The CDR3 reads CASSLWGRRTNYGYTF. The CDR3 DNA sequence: TGTGCCAGCAGCTTATGGGGGCGGAGGACTAACTATGGCTACACCTTC. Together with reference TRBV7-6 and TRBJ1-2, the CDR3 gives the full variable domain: GAGVSQSPRYKVTKRGQDVALRCDPISGHVSLYWYRQALGQGPEFLTYFNYEAQQDKSGLPNDRFSAERPEGSISTLTIQRTEQRDSAMYRCASSLWGRRTNYGYTFGSGTRLTVV.

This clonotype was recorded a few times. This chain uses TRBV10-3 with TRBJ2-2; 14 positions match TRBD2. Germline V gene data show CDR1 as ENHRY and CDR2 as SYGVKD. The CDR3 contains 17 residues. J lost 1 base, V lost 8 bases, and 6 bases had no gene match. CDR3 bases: TGTGCCATCCCTGGGACTAGCGGGGGCCAGAACACCGGGGAGCTGTTTTTT. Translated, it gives CAIPGTSGGQNTGELFF.

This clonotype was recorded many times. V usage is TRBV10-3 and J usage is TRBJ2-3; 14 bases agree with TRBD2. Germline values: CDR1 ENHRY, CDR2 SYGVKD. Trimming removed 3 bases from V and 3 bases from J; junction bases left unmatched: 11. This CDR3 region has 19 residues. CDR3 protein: CAISDPPGLAGAETDTQYF. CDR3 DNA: TGTGCCATCAGTGACCCCCCGGGACTAGCGGGAGCGGAAACAGATACGCAGTATTTT.

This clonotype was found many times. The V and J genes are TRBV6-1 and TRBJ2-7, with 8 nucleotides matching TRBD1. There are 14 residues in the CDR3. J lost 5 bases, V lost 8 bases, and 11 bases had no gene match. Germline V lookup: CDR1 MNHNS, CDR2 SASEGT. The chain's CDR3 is CASFGRGRMDEQYF. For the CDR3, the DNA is TGTGCCAGCTTTGGCAGGGGGCGCATGGACGAGCAGTACTTC.